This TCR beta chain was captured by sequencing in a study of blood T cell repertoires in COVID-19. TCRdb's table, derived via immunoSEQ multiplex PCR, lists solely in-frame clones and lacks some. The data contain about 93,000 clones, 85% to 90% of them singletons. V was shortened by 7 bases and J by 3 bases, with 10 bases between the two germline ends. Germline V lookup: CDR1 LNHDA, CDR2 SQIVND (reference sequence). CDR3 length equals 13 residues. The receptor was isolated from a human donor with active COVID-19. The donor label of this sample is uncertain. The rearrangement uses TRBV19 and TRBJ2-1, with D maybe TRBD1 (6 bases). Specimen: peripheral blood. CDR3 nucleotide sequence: TGTGCCAGTATGGACAGAGTCTACAATGAGCAGTTCTTC. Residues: CASMDRVYNEQFF.